The 5 T cell receptor beta chains listed next were all sequenced from one sample in a study of graft-versus-host responses after intestinal transplantation (dated by TCRdb to the early 2020s). The sample's time point, from its label and the paper: cells obtained before transplantation from donor or recipient. To prepare the library, the immunoSEQ multiplex PCR assay was applied. The table comes from immuneACCESS by way of TCRdb, which keeps in-frame sequences with V and J called. Part of the clones is missing from these tables; in studies checked, under half for an unresolved V gene and the rest for unknown reasons. This sample is represented by approximately 18,000 clones; under 40% of them were singletons. In total, the top ten clones hold roughly 2% of the sample. Sequencing was performed on alloreactive CD4+ T cells from a mixed lymphocyte reaction culture, taken before transplantation. In the paper's terms, the cell subset or site label means: CFSE-low proliferating T cells sorted from roughly 6-day pre-transplant mixed lymphocyte reaction (GvH or HvG direction). These receptors were taken from a human patient who was an organ donor for intestinal transplantation.

The chain joins TRBV6-5 to TRBJ2-7; D gene ambiguous. CDR1 is MNHEY and CDR2 is SVGAGI in the germline V gene. The germline V and J ends were trimmed by 8 bases and 5 bases, with 16 bases remaining between them. The CDR3 runs 13 residues. The CDR3 protein is CASSDLIPNEQYF. The CDR3, as DNA: TGTGCCAGCTCGGACCTTATCCCCAACGAGCAGTACTTC.

By share, this clone ranks as medium-sized (0.01 to 0.1%). The V and J genes are TRBV19 and TRBJ1-1, with a weak D call TRBD1 (5 bases). Germline-derived CDR1 and CDR2 are LNHDA and SQIVND (reference sequence). Deletions cut 6 bases from V and 6 bases from J, with 11 bases between. CDR3 length equals 12 residues. CDR3 in DNA: TGTGCCAGTAGCGTTCGGGGGGCTGAAGCTTTCTTT. This codes for CASSVRGAEAFF.

There are a few counts of this clone. The J gene is TRBJ1-4, the V gene TRBV18, with 9 bases matching TRBD1. Per germline, CDR1 KGHSH and CDR2 LQKENI. The CDR3 runs to 15 residues. V was clipped by 4 bases and J by 5 bases; unmatched bases: 5. CDR3 in amino acids: CASSQLGTGNEKLFF. DNA of the CDR3: TGTGCCAGCTCACAACTCGGGACAGGGAATGAAAAACTGTTTTTT.

This clone was picked up a small number of times. The chain combines TRBV29-1 with TRBJ2-7, with 7 bases matching TRBD2. The germline CDR1 and CDR2 sequences are SQVTM and ANQGSEA. V lost 8 bases to trimming and J lost 5 bases; unmatched junction nucleotides: 12. This CDR3 is 13 amino acids long. This CDR3 is CSLERRERHEQYF. The DNA of the CDR3 is TGCAGCCTCGAACGGCGGGAGCGCCACGAGCAGTACTTC.

The V gene is TRBV30, the J gene TRBJ2-1, with D unclear. The CDR3 covers 12 residues. V was trimmed by 2 bases and J by 5 bases, leaving 7 bases between them. Per the germline V gene, CDR1 is GTSNPN and CDR2 is SVGIG (reference sequence). CDR3 sequence (DNA): TGTGCCTGGAGTCGCCTAAACAATGAGCAGTTCTTC. Residues: CAWSRLNNEQFF.